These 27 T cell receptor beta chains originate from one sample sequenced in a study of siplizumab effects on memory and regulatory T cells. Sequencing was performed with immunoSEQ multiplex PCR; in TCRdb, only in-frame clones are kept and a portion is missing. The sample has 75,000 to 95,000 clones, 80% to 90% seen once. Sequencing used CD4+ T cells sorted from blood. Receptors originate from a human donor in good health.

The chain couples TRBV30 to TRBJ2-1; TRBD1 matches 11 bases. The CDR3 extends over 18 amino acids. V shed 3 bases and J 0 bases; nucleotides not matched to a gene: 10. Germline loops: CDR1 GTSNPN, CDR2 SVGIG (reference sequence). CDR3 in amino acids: CAWSRDRGTASSYNEQFF. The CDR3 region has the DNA TGTGCCTGGAGCCGGGACAGGGGGACGGCTAGCTCCTACAATGAGCAGTTCTTC.

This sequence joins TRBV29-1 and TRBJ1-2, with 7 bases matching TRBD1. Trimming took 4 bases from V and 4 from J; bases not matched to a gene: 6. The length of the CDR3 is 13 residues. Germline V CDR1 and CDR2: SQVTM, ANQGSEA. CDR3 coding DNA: TGCAGCGTTGGAACAGGGGCTCTCTATGGCTACACCTTC. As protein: CSVGTGALYGYTF.

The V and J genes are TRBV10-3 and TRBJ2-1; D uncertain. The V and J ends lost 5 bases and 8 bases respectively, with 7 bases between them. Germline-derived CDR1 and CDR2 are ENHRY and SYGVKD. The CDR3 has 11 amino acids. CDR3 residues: CAISMADEQFF. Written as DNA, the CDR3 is TGTGCCATCAGTATGGCGGATGAGCAGTTCTTC.

CDR3 protein: CASSEFGANEKLFF. CDR3 in DNA: TGCGCCAGCAGTGAGTTCGGTGCTAATGAAAAACTGTTTTTT. The genes are TRBV10-2 and TRBJ1-4; D call uncertain. Germline V CDR1 and CDR2: WSHSY, SAAADI. This CDR3 spans 14 amino acids. V was trimmed by 1 base and J by 3 bases, leaving 6 bases between them.

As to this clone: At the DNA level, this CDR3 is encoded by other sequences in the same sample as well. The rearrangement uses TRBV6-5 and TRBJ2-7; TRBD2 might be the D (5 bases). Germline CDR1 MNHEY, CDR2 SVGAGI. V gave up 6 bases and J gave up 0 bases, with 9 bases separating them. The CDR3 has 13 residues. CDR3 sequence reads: CASRTSGSYEQYF. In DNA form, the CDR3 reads TGTGCCAGCAGGACAAGCGGCTCCTACGAGCAGTACTTC.

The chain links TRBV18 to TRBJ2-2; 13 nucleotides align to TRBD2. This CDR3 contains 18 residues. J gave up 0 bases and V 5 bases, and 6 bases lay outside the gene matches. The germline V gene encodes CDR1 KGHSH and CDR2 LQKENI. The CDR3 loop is CASSAGLAGFANTGELFF. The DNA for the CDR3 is TGTGCCAGCTCAGCGGGACTAGCGGGGTTCGCGAACACCGGGGAGCTGTTTTTT.

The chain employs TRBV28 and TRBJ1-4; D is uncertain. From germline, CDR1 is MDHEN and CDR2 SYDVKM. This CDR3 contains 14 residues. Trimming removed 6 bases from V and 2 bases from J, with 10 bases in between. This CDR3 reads CASRGGMTNEKLFF. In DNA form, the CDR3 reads TGTGCCAGCAGAGGCGGGATGACTAATGAAAAACTGTTTTTT. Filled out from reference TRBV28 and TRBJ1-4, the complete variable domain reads DVKVTQSSRYLVKRTGEKVFLECVQDMDHENMFWYRQDPGLGLRLIYFSYDVKMKEKGDIPEGYSVSREKKERFSLILESASTNQTSMYLCASRGGMTNEKLFFGSGTQLSVL.

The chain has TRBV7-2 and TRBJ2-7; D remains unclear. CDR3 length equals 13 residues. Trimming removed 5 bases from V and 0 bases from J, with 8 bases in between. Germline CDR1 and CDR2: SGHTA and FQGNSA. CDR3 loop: CASSVWDSYEQYF. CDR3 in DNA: TGTGCCAGCAGCGTTTGGGACTCCTACGAGCAGTACTTC.

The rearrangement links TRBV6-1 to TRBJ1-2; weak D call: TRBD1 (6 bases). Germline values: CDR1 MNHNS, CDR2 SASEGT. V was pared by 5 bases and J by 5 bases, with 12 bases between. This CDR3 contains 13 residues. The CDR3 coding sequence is TGTGCCAGCAGTTTGGACAGTCGTTATGGCTACACCTTC. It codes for CASSLDSRYGYTF.

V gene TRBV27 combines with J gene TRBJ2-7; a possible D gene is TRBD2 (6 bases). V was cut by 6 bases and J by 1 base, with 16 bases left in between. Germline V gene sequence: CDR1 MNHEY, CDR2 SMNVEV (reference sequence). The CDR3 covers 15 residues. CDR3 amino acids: CASSQGWDSSYEQYF. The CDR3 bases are TGTGCCAGCAGCCAAGGGTGGGACTCTTCCTACGAGCAGTACTTC.

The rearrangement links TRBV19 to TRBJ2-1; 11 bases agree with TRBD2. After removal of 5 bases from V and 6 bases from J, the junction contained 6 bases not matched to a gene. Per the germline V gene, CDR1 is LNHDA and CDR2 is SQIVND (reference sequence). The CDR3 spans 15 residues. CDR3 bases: TGTGCCAGTAGTGATAGCGGGAGGGCCGGCAATGAGCAGTTCTTC. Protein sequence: CASSDSGRAGNEQFF.

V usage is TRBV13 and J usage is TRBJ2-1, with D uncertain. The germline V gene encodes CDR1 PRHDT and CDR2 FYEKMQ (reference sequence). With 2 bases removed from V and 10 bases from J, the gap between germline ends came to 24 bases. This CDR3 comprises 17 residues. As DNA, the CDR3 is TGTGCCAGCAGCTTAACGGGTTGGTTGGGCGCTTCCACCGAGCAGTTCTTC. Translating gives CASSLTGWLGASTEQFF.

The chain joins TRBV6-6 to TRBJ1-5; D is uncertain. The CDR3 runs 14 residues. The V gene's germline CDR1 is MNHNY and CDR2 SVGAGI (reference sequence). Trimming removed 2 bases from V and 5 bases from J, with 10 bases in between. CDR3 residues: CASSYTLRDQPQHF. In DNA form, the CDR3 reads TGTGCCAGCAGTTACACACTTAGGGATCAGCCCCAGCATTTT.

CDR3 sequence: CASSLGLAGGSEQYF. The CDR3 DNA sequence: TGTGCCAGCAGCTTGGGACTAGCGGGAGGATCCGAGCAGTACTTC. V is TRBV5-4 and J is TRBJ2-7; 13 positions match TRBD2. V lost 0 bases and J lost 6; bases outside the gene matches: 3. Germline V CDR1 and CDR2: SGHNT, YYREEE (reference sequence). The CDR3 consists of 15 residues. The whole variable domain, filled in from reference TRBV5-4 and TRBJ2-7, reads ETGVTQSPTHLIKTRGQQVTLRCSSQSGHNTVSWYQQALGQGPQFIFQYYREEENGRGNFPPRFSGLQFPNYSSELNVNALELDDSALYLCASSLGLAGGSEQYFGPGTRLTVT.

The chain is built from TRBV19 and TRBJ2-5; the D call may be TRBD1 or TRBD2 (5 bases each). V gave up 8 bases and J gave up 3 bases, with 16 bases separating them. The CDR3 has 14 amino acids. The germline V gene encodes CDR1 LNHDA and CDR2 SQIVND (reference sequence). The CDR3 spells CASSTASGKETQYF. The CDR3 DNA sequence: TGTGCCAGTTCGACAGCGTCGGGGAAAGAGACCCAGTACTTC.

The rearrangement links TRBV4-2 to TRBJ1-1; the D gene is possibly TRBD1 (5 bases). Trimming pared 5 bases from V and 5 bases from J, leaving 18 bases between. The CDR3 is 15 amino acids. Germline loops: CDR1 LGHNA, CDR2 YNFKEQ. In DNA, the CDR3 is TGTGCCAGCAGCTTACCCAGGGAGGGGAGGACTGAAGCTTTCTTT. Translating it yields CASSLPREGRTEAFF.

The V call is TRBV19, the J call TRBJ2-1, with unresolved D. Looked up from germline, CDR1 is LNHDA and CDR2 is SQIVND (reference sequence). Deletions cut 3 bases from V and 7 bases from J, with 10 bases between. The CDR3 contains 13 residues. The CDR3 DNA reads TGTGCCAGTAGTATTTCGGACGCTAATGAGCAGTTCTTC. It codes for CASSISDANEQFF.

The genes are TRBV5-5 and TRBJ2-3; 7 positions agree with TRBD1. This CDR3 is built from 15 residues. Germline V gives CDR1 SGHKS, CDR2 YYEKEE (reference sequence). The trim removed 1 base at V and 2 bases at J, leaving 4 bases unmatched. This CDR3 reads CASSLFQGDTDTQYF. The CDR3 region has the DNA TGTGCCAGCAGCTTGTTCCAGGGGGACACAGATACGCAGTATTTT.

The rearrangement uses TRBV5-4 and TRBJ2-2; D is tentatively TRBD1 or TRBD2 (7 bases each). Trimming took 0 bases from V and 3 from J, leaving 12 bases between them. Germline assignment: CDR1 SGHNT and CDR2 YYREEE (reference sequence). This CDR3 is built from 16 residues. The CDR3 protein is CASSLATGRDTGELFF. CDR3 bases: TGTGCCAGCAGCTTGGCGACAGGGAGGGACACCGGGGAGCTGTTTTTT.

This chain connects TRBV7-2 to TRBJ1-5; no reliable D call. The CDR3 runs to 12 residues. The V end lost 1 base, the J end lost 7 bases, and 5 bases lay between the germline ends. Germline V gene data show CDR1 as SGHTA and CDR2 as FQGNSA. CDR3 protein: CASSLVRQPQHF. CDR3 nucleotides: TGTGCCAGCAGCTTAGTCCGACAGCCCCAGCATTTT.

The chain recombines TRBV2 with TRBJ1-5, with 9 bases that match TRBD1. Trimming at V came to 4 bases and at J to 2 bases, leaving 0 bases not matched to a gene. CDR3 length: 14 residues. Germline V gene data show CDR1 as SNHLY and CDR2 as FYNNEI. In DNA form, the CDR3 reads TGTGCCAGCAGTGGGACAGGGGGCAATCAGCCCCAGCATTTT. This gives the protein CASSGTGGNQPQHF.

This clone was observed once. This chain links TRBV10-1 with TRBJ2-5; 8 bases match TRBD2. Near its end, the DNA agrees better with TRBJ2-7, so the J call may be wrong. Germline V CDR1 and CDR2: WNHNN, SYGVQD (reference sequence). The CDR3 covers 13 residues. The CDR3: CASSPGGGGEQYF. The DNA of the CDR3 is TGCGCCAGCAGCCCCGGGGGGGGCGGCGAGCAGTACTTC.

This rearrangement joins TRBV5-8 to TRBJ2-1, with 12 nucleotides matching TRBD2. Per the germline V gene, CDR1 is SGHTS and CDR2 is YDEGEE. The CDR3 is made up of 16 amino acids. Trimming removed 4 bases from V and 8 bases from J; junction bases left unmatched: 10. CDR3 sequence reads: CASSKLAGGPIDEQFF. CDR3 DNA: TGTGCCAGCAGCAAGCTAGCGGGAGGGCCAATCGATGAGCAGTTCTTC.

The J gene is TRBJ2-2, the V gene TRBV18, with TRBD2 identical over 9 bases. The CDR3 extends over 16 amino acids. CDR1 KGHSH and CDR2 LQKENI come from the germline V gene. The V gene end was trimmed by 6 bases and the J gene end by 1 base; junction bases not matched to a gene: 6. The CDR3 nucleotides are TGTGCCAGCTCGGGGCTAGCGGGAAAGAACACCGGGGAGCTGTTTTTT. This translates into CASSGLAGKNTGELFF.

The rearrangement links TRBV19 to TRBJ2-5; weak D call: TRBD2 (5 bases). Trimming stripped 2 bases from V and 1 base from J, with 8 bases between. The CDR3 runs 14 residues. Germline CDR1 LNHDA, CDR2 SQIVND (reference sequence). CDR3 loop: CASSITGSQETQYF. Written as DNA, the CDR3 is TGTGCCAGTAGTATAACGGGATCCCAAGAGACCCAGTACTTC.

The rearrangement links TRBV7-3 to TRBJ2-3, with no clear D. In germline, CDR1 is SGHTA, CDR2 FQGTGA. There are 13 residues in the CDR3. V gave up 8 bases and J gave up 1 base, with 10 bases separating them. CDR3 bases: TGTGCCAGCGCACGCCAGGGCACAGATACGCAGTATTTT. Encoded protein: CASARQGTDTQYF.

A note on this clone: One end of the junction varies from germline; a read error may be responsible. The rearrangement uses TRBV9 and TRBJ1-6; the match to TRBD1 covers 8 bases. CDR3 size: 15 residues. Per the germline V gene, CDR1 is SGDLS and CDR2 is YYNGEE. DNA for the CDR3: TGTGCAAGCAGGCCCGGACAGGGTTTTAATTCACCCCTCCACTTT. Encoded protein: CASRPGQGFNSPLHF.